This T cell receptor (beta chain) was sequenced in a study of early stage breast cancer tumors. Notes on the study in general: Compared with adjacent normal breast tissue, tumors showed roughly 2.5-fold greater T cell density and higher clonality. Most shared enriched TCRB sequences were commonly generated ones.

On this clone: No antigen is known for it.

Sequencing was performed with immunoSEQ multiplex PCR; in TCRdb, only in-frame clones are kept and a portion is missing. The sample consists of tens of thousands of clones, more than 65% of them appearing once. Trimming removed 6 bases from V and 10 bases from J, with 16 bases in between. Germline V gene lookup returns CDR1 MDHEN and CDR2 SYDVKM. The CDR3 totals 14 residues. Sequenced material: breast tumor tissue. The receptor was isolated from a person aged 30 to 40 with breast cancer. The V gene is TRBV28, the J gene TRBJ1-6; TRBD1 is a possible D gene (5 bases). CDR3 sequence (DNA): TGTGCCAGCAGACTGACGAGAGGGGAATCACCCCTCCACTTT. This gives the protein CASRLTRGESPLHF.